The text below deals with one T cell receptor (beta chain). Its antigen is not identified. The data were taken from a study of shared clonotypes between healthy human individuals. Across the study: Samples came from a couple of female and a few male donors aged 18 to 49.

Overall study findings and caveats: Naive CD4 clonotype sharing across several donors was 4% to 5.5%. Despite large depth, rarefaction showed incomplete sorted-subset sequencing.

The assay was immunoSEQ multiplex PCR, and TCRdb's table has in-frame clones only and misses some. The data show roughly 2,300,000 clones, just under 95% seen once. Germline-derived CDR1 and CDR2 are SGHNT and YENEEA. V was clipped by 5 bases and J by 8 bases; unmatched bases: 8. CDR3 length: 15 amino acids. The sequencing input was naive CD4+ T cells from PBMCs. Subset specified: CD45RA+ positively selected. The chain joins TRBV11-3 to TRBJ2-1; the match to TRBD2 covers 11 bases. This TCR derives from a man between 18 and 35 years old in good health. Some clones in this sample may be carry-over from other donors' samples. This chain's CDR3 is CASSLRGLAGDEQFF. The CDR3 DNA reads TGTGCCAGCAGCCTACGCGGACTAGCGGGCGATGAGCAGTTCTTC. The complete variable domain, with remaining parts taken from reference TRBV11-3 and TRBJ2-1, reads EAGVVQSPRYKIIEKKQPVAFWCNPISGHNTLYWYLQNLGQGPELLIRYENEEAVDDSQLPKDRFSAERLKGVDSTLKIQPAELGDSAVYLCASSLRGLAGDEQFFGPGTRLTVL.